Listed here are 18 T cell receptor beta chains from one sample, sequenced in a study of T cells in Graves' hyperthyroidism and ophthalmopathy. Template material for amplifying TCR beta CDR3 regions consisted of RNA transcripts. During a first-round RT-PCR of the TCR CDR3, the HTBI primer set was used. Via MiXCR, TCRdb re-called the multiplex PCR reads, giving one row per CDR3 protein. The sample carries hundreds of thousands of distinct CDR3 sequences, nearly 20% recorded once. Source material: blood. The receptors originated from a man between 35 and 55 years old with Graves' ophthalmopathy.

DNA for the CDR3: TGTGCCAGCAGACTCGGGAGCGGCTCTAACTATGGCTACACCTTC. Amino acid sequence: CASRLGSGSNYGYTF. This chain uses TRBV28 with TRBJ1-2, with D hard to call. V lost 6 bases and J 0 bases, leaving 14 bases between the germline ends. This CDR3 contains 15 residues. Germline loops: CDR1 MDHEN, CDR2 SYDVKM.

This clonotype was counted only a few times. The chain recombines TRBV20-1 with TRBJ2-5, with D possibly matching TRBD2 (6 bases). Between the trimmed V and J ends, which lost 4 bases and 0 bases, there was a span of 15 bases. The CDR3 consists of 15 residues. Germline V gives CDR1 DFQATT, CDR2 SNEGSKA (reference sequence). CDR3: CSANGTPEDQETQYF. As DNA, the CDR3 is TGCAGTGCTAACGGGACTCCGGAAGACCAAGAGACCCAGTACTTC.

The V gene is TRBV6-1, the J gene TRBJ1-5; possibly TRBD1 for D (5 bases). The V end lost 8 bases, the J end lost 4 bases, and 18 bases lay between the germline ends. Per the germline V gene, CDR1 is MNHNS and CDR2 is SASEGT. This CDR3 has 15 amino acids. CDR3 DNA: TGTGCCAGCGGCTCACGAGGAGGGGCGAATCAGCCCCAGCATTTT. It specifies CASGSRGGANQPQHF.

V usage is TRBV6-1 and J usage is TRBJ1-5; D unresolved. The CDR3 extends over 13 amino acids. The germline V gene encodes CDR1 MNHNS and CDR2 SASEGT. Trimming cost V 5 bases and J 6 bases, with 11 bases left between them. The DNA for the CDR3 is TGTGCCAGCAGTCCGGTTAGGGTTCAGCCCCAGCATTTT. This translates into CASSPVRVQPQHF.

In this sample, this clonotype turned up many times. This chain links TRBV3-1 with TRBJ2-7, with D perhaps given as TRBD1 or TRBD2 (6 bases each). The CDR3 has 16 amino acids. Per the germline V gene, CDR1 is LGHDT and CDR2 is YNNKEL (reference sequence). V dropped 10 bases and J dropped 3 bases, with 25 bases sitting between them. The CDR3 DNA is TGTGCCACCGGAGGGACCGGGACACAGACGGGCTACGAGCAGTACTTC. Its protein is CATGGTGTQTGYEQYF.

This clonotype was observed at least ten times. The V gene is TRBV30, the J gene TRBJ2-1, with a possible D match to TRBD1 (5 bases). CDR1 GTSNPN and CDR2 SVGIG come from the germline V gene (reference sequence). The CDR3 is 11 residues long. Between the trimmed V and J ends, which lost 4 bases and 8 bases, there was a span of 9 bases. The CDR3 sequence is CAWTGHHEQFF. Here the CDR3 DNA reads TGTGCCTGGACAGGGCACCATGAGCAGTTCTTC.

The chain has TRBV7-9 and TRBJ2-2, with 8 bases matching TRBD2. V trimming: 5 bases; J trimming: 7 bases; junction bases outside the gene matches: 6. CDR3 length equals 14 residues. Germline CDR1 and CDR2: SEHNR and FQNEAQ (reference sequence). The CDR3 reads CASSLMAGGGELFF. The CDR3 nucleotides read TGTGCCAGCAGCCTGATGGCGGGAGGCGGGGAGCTGTTTTTT.

The V gene is TRBV7-9, the J gene TRBJ2-2, with 7 bases aligning to TRBD2. Germline loops: CDR1 SEHNR, CDR2 FQNEAQ (reference sequence). The CDR3 length is 17 residues. V was pared by 3 bases and J by 0 bases, with 7 bases of the junction left unmatched. The CDR3 loop reads CASSFTLAVTNTGELFF. The CDR3 nucleotides read TGTGCCAGCAGCTTCACGCTAGCGGTGACGAACACCGGGGAGCTGTTTTTT.

This clonotype came up once. A clone one base away is much larger, so this may be a read error. V usage is TRBV20-1 and J usage is TRBJ2-7; 7 nucleotides align to TRBD1. Germline trimming cut 5 bases from V and 3 bases from J; bases unmatched to any gene: 13. CDR1 is DFQATT, CDR2 SNEGSKA, per germline (reference sequence). This CDR3 is built from 15 residues. Here the CDR3 reads CSAPRSGQSLYEQYF. The CDR3 DNA sequence: TGCAGTGCTCCTCGATCGGGACAGAGCCTCTACGAGCAGTACTTC.

This clonotype was counted at least ten times. The chain combines TRBV5-1 with TRBJ1-1; 7 bases match TRBD1. This CDR3 comprises 14 residues. V trimming: 2 bases; J trimming: 1 base; junction bases outside the gene matches: 2. Germline assignment: CDR1 SGHRS and CDR2 YFSETQ. The CDR3 loop is CASSFDRANTEAFF. The CDR3 DNA is TGCGCCAGCAGCTTCGACAGGGCGAACACTGAAGCTTTCTTT.

The table lists this clonotype with a few counts. This sequence joins TRBV6-5 and TRBJ2-2, with D possibly being TRBD2 (6 bases). CDR1 MNHEY and CDR2 SVGAGI come from the germline V gene. CDR3 length: 18 amino acids. Trimming pared 0 bases from V and 6 bases from J, leaving 20 bases between. This chain's CDR3 is CASSYSFSVEGEAGELFF. CDR3 nucleotide sequence: TGTGCCAGCAGTTACTCGTTTAGCGTAGAAGGGGAGGCCGGGGAGCTGTTTTTT.

The J gene is TRBJ2-1, the V gene TRBV20-1; 13 bases match TRBD2. From germline, CDR1 is DFQATT and CDR2 SNEGSKA (reference sequence). CDR3 length equals 17 residues. Trimming at V came to 6 bases and at J to 9 bases, leaving 17 bases not matched to a gene. The CDR3 loop reads CSAMTPPGLAGLIEQFF. The CDR3 nucleotides are TGCAGTGCCATGACCCCCCCGGGACTAGCGGGACTAATTGAGCAGTTCTTC.

This chain connects TRBV9 to TRBJ2-3; 13 bases fit TRBD2. Germline CDR1 and CDR2: SGDLS and YYNGEE. The CDR3 consists of 17 residues. Losses at the gene ends were 0 bases for V and 2 bases for J; bases not matched to a gene: 3. The CDR3 nucleotides are TGTGCCAGCAGCGTAGAGGGACTAGCGGGGTTCACAGATACGCAGTATTTT. The encoded protein is CASSVEGLAGFTDTQYF. The full variable domain, its missing parts supplied by reference TRBV9 and TRBJ2-3, is DSGVTQTPKHLITATGQRVTLRCSPRSGDLSVYWYQQSLDQGLQFLIQYYNGEERAKGNILERFSAQQFPDLHSELNLSSLELGDSALYFCASSVEGLAGFTDTQYFGPGTRLTVL.

This clonotype has a handful of counts. The chain couples TRBV12-5 to TRBJ1-5; D unclear. CDR3 length: 13 residues. Trimming shortened V by 5 bases and J by 3 bases, and 8 bases separated the two germline ends. CDR1 LGHNT and CDR2 FRNRAP come from the germline V gene. The DNA for the CDR3 is TGTGCTAGTGGTCCCGGGGTCAATCAGCCCCAGCATTTT. Translating gives CASGPGVNQPQHF.

The rearrangement links TRBV2 to TRBJ2-5; unclear D gene. The CDR3 spans 10 residues. The V gene lost 3 bases and the J gene lost 6 bases, with 2 bases spanning the gap. Per the germline V gene, CDR1 is SNHLY and CDR2 is FYNNEI. CDR3 DNA sequence: TGTGCCAGCAGTGAGAAGACCCAGTACTTC. Translation gives CASSEKTQYF.

This clonotype showed up many times. The CDR3 is CATSRAGGAEGNTIYF. The CDR3 DNA follows: TGTGCCACCAGCAGAGCAGGGGGCGCAGAAGGAAACACCATATATTTT. The chain combines TRBV15 with TRBJ1-3; 8 positions agree with TRBD1. Germline V gene data show CDR1 as LNHNV and CDR2 as YYDKDF (reference sequence). With 1 base clipped from V and 4 bases from J, the junction kept 6 bases outside the gene matches. There are 16 residues in the CDR3.

The sample holds a few counts of this clonotype. The chain carries TRBV11-2 and TRBJ2-4; maybe TRBD1 (7 bases). This CDR3 region has 20 residues. The V gene's germline CDR1 is SGHAT and CDR2 FQNNGV. Trimming pared 6 bases from V and 0 bases from J, leaving 27 bases between. CDR3 sequence reads: CASSYGGRGGGLLAKNIQYF. The CDR3 region has the DNA TGTGCCAGCAGTTACGGAGGGAGAGGGGGCGGTTTACTAGCCAAAAACATTCAGTACTTC.

This clonotype was detected many times. The chain has TRBV20-1 and TRBJ1-5; TRBD1 matches at 10 bases. Unmatched junction bases numbered 14, after V lost 6 bases and J lost 0 bases. From germline, CDR1 is DFQATT and CDR2 SNEGSKA (reference sequence). The CDR3 is 18 amino acids. CDR3 sequence: CSATDRGRADYSNQPQHF. The DNA of the CDR3 is TGCAGTGCGACAGACAGGGGGCGAGCGGATTATAGCAATCAGCCCCAGCATTTT.